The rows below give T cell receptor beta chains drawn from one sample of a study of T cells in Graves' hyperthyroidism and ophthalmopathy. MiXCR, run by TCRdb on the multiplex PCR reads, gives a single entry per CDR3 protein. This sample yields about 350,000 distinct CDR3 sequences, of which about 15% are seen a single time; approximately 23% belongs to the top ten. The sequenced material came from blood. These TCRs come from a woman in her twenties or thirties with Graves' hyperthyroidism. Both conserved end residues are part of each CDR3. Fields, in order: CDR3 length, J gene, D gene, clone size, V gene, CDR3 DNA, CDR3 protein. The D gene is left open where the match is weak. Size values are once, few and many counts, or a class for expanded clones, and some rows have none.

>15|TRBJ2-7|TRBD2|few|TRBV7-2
TGTGCCAGCAGCTTCTCAGCGGGAGGGCCGGGCGAGCAGTACTTC
CASSFSAGGPGEQYF
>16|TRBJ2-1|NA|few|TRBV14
TGTGCCAGCAGCCAAGCACTTGTGAGGACCCCTAATGAGCAGTTCTTC
CASSQALVRTPNEQFF
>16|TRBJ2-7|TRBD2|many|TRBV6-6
TGTGCCAGCAGTTACCCGGAACTAGCGGACCACCCAGGGCAGTACTTC
CASSYPELADHPGQYF
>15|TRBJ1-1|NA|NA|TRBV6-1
TGTGCCAGCAGTATCCCGGGACAACCGAACACTGAAGCTTTCTTT
CASSIPGQPNTEAFF
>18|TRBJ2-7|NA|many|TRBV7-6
TGTGCCAGCAGCGCAGATGTACGCAGGACAGCTTATTCCTACGAGCAGTACTTC
CASSADVRRTAYSYEQYF
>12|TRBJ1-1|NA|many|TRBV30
TGTGCCTGGAGTCCAGCCGGACTTGGGGCTTTCTTT
CAWSPAGLGAFF
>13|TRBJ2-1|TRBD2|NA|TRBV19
TGTGCCATTAGCGGGAGGGGGTACAATGAGCAGTTCTTC
CAISGRGYNEQFF
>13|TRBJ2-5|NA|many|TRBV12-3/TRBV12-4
TGTGCCAGCAGTTTCACGAGGGAAGAGACCCAGTACTTC
CASSFTREETQYF
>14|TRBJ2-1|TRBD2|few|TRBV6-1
TGTGCCAGCATATCTAGCGGGAGAGGCGGTGAGCAGTTCTTC
CASISSGRGGEQFF
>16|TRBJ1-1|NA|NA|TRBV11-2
TGTGCCAGCAGCCCTGGGGACGGCGGGAGGAACACTGAAGCTTTCTTT
CASSPGDGGRNTEAFF
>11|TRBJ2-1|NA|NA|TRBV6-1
TGTGCCAGCAGTGAAGAAATCGGGCAGTTCTTC
CASSEEIGQFF
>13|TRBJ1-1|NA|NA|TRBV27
TGTGCCAGCAGTTTGGGGGGGCTGACTGAAGCTTTCTTT
CASSLGGLTEAFF
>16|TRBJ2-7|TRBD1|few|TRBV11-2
TGTGCCAGCAGCTTAGAGGTAGGACAGGGCTCCTACGAGCAGTACTTC
CASSLEVGQGSYEQYF
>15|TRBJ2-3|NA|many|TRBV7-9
TGTGCCAGCAGCTTTAGGAACAGGGGCACAGATACGCAGTATTTT
CASSFRNRGTDTQYF